A single sample gave rise to the 32 T cell receptor beta chains below, sequenced in a study of blood T cell repertoires in COVID-19. Using immunoSEQ multiplex PCR, the repertoire was profiled, and TCRdb retains in-frame clones only, with some absent. The top ten clones hold about 1.5% of a sample with 400,000 to 500,000 clones, 70% to 90% of them seen once. The sample comprised PBMCs or T cells enriched from blood (not recorded which). These receptors originate from a woman in her late teens or twenties who had been exposed to COVID-19.

The rearrangement links TRBV28 to TRBJ2-7, with 10 bases lining up with TRBD2. CDR1 is MDHEN and CDR2 is SYDVKM in the germline V gene. CDR3 length: 16 residues. The V and J ends lost 5 bases and 3 bases, in that order; junction bases with no gene match: 10. CDR3 in DNA: TGTGCCAGCAGTGCACCTAGCGGGAGCTCCCTCTACGAGCAGTACTTC. Translating gives CASSAPSGSSLYEQYF.

This chain joins TRBV4-3 and TRBJ1-1; D is unclear. This CDR3 contains 16 residues. Germline lookup yields CDR1 LGHNA and CDR2 YSLEER. Trimming took off 4 bases at V and 4 bases at J, with 19 bases between the two ends. The DNA of the CDR3 is TGCGCCAGCAGCCCCGAACCCCTCGGACTGAGCACTGAAGCTTTCTTT. Residues: CASSPEPLGLSTEAFF.

V and J are TRBV7-9 and TRBJ1-1, with D perhaps matching TRBD1 (5 bases). The V gene's germline CDR1 is SEHNR and CDR2 FQNEAQ (reference sequence). The V and J ends lost 3 bases and 6 bases respectively, with 11 bases between them. The CDR3 runs 13 residues. The DNA for the CDR3 is TGTGCCAGCAGCTTTTCCGGGGGGGCTGAAGCTTTCTTT. Its translation is CASSFSGGAEAFF.

The V and J genes are TRBV3-1 (or the pseudogene TRBV3-2) and TRBJ2-5; D might be TRBD2 (6 bases). Germline V lookup: CDR1 LGHDT, CDR2 YNNKEL (reference sequence). This CDR3 is 15 amino acids long. Trimming took off 0 bases at V and 4 bases at J, with 12 bases between the two ends. The CDR3 bases are TGTGCCAGCAGCCAAGATCAGCGGGCGGCAGAGACCCAGTACTTC. As protein: CASSQDQRAAETQYF.

Of note for this clone: The sample has other DNA sequences that encode this CDR3 too. J is TRBJ1-6 and V is TRBV7-2; D uncertain. V shed 1 base and J shed 6 bases, with 4 bases lying between them. The CDR3 runs 13 residues. Germline V CDR1 and CDR2: SGHTA, FQGNSA. DNA of the CDR3: TGTGCCAGCAGCTTAGTTCGTAATTCACCCCTCCACTTT. This codes for CASSLVRNSPLHF.

Here the CDR3 reads CASSRFPEHRGAFF. In DNA form, the CDR3 reads TGTGCCAGCAGCCGCTTTCCAGAGCATCGGGGAGCTTTCTTT. The chain has TRBV3-1 (or the pseudogene TRBV3-2) and TRBJ1-1, with D uncertain. The CDR3 is 14 residues long. Germline V gene lookup returns CDR1 LGHDT and CDR2 YNNKEL (reference sequence). V shed 4 bases and J shed 10 bases, with 19 bases lying between them.

This sequence joins TRBV5-6 and TRBJ2-5, with a possible D match to TRBD2 (6 bases). Trimming removed 1 base from V and 2 bases from J, with 21 bases in between. The CDR3 covers 18 residues. From germline, CDR1 is SGHDT and CDR2 YYEEEE. Here the CDR3 DNA reads TGTGCCAGCAGCTTGTTTCGCGGGACCGACTACTTACAAGAGACCCAGTACTTC. It encodes CASSLFRGTDYLQETQYF.

The CDR3 loop is CASSLSGTGGSSGANVLTF. In DNA form, the CDR3 reads TGTGCCAGCAGTTTATCTGGGACAGGGGGCAGCTCTGGGGCCAACGTCCTGACTTTC. This sequence joins TRBV27 and TRBJ2-6, with TRBD1 matching 12 bases. The CDR3 runs 19 residues. The ends lost 0 bases at V and 0 bases at J; junction bases unmatched: 3. In germline, CDR1 is MNHEY, CDR2 SMNVEV (reference sequence).

The chain recombines TRBV7-2 with TRBJ2-2, with 13 bases fitting TRBD2. The J segment lost 4 bases and the V segment lost 5 bases, leaving 7 bases of the junction unmatched. The CDR3 loop spans 17 amino acids. Per germline, CDR1 SGHTA and CDR2 FQGNSA. This CDR3 reads CASSLLAGGPSTGELFF. The CDR3 DNA reads as TGTGCCAGCAGCCTACTAGCGGGGGGGCCTAGCACCGGGGAGCTGTTTTTT. Full variable domain (remainder filled in from reference TRBV7-2 and TRBJ2-2): GAGVSQSPSNKVTEKGKDVELRCDPISGHTALYWYRQSLGQGLEFLIYFQGNSAPDKSGLPSDRFSAERTGGSVSTLTIQRTQQEDSAVYLCASSLLAGGPSTGELFFGEGSRLTVL.

The chain joins TRBV7-9 to TRBJ1-4; 10 positions agree with TRBD1. The V and J ends lost 5 bases and 7 bases, in that order; junction bases with no gene match: 10. Germline lookup yields CDR1 SEHNR and CDR2 FQNEAQ (reference sequence). The CDR3 length is 16 residues. The CDR3 is CASSDAGDRGSEKLFF. CDR3 in DNA: TGTGCCAGCAGCGATGCCGGGGACAGGGGATCTGAAAAACTGTTTTTT.

The CDR3, as DNA: TGCGCCAGCAGCCAAGTCGGGACTAGCCTGGAGACCCAGTACTTC. Amino acid sequence: CASSQVGTSLETQYF. This chain links TRBV4-1 with TRBJ2-5, with TRBD2 identical over 9 bases. The junction had 5 bases not matched to a gene; V was cut back by 1 base and J by 5 bases. This CDR3 comprises 15 residues. The germline V gene encodes CDR1 MGHRA and CDR2 YSYEKL.

The chain is built from TRBV9 and TRBJ1-6; the match to TRBD1 covers 9 bases. The V gene's germline CDR1 is SGDLS and CDR2 YYNGEE. The CDR3 is 14 amino acids. The ends lost 0 bases at V and 10 bases at J; junction bases unmatched: 2. CDR3 sequence: CASSVADRGSPLHF. CDR3 coding DNA: TGTGCCAGCAGCGTAGCGGACAGGGGATCACCCCTCCACTTT.

The chain employs TRBV11-3 and TRBJ2-5; no clear D gene. This CDR3 has 14 residues. Germline-derived CDR1 and CDR2 are SGHNT and YENEEA. Trimming stripped 0 bases from V and 2 bases from J, with 7 bases between. In DNA form, the CDR3 reads TGTGCCAGCAGCTTAGAGGCCTCTCAAGAGACCCAGTACTTC. It yields the protein CASSLEASQETQYF.

This clone was found once. This sequence joins TRBV19 and TRBJ1-2; 8 positions match TRBD1. CDR1 and CDR2 from the germline V gene are LNHDA and SQIVND (reference sequence). Trimming took 5 bases from V and 0 from J; bases not matched to a gene: 5. CDR3 length: 15 residues. The CDR3 DNA reads as TGTGCCAGTAGTCCGGGACAGGCTTCTAACTATGGCTACACCTTC. Protein product: CASSPGQASNYGYTF.

The chain links TRBV28 to TRBJ2-5; 8 nucleotides align to TRBD2. The CDR3 runs 14 residues. CDR1 is MDHEN and CDR2 is SYDVKM in the germline V gene. Trimming removed 7 bases from V and 2 bases from J; junction bases left unmatched: 6. The DNA for the CDR3 is TGTGCCAGCACTTCTAGCGGGTCACAAGAGACCCAGTACTTC. Translating gives CASTSSGSQETQYF.

The V gene is TRBV5-1, the J gene TRBJ2-5, with 8 bases lining up with TRBD1. Germline V CDR1 and CDR2: SGHRS, YFSETQ. CDR3 length: 15 amino acids. The V and J ends lost 6 bases and 2 bases, in that order; junction bases with no gene match: 9. Here the CDR3 reads CASIQQQGGQETQYF. The CDR3 DNA reads TGCGCCAGCATTCAGCAACAGGGGGGACAAGAGACCCAGTACTTC.

This chain joins TRBV30 and TRBJ1-2; 11 bases fit TRBD1. Germline CDR1 and CDR2: GTSNPN and SVGIG (reference sequence). The CDR3 totals 11 residues. J lost 9 bases, V lost 5 bases, and 2 bases had no gene match. CDR3 amino acids: CAWGQGARYTF. CDR3 nucleotide sequence: TGTGCCTGGGGACAGGGGGCTCGCTACACCTTC.

The V gene is TRBV7-8, the J gene TRBJ2-5; 7 bases align to TRBD2. Germline-derived CDR1 and CDR2 are SGHVS and FQNEAQ. The CDR3 runs 15 residues. With V trimmed by 5 bases and J by 0 bases, 6 bases remained unmatched. CDR3 loop: CASSPPGTNQETQYF. The CDR3 nucleotides read TGTGCCAGCAGCCCCCCCGGGACTAACCAAGAGACCCAGTACTTC.

The chain employs TRBV28 and TRBJ2-4, with no clear D. The germline V and J ends were trimmed by 10 bases and 7 bases, with 14 bases remaining between them. The CDR3 spans 12 residues. Germline CDR1 is MDHEN and CDR2 is SYDVKM. CDR3 bases: TGTGCCACCGCGGATGCGAGTAACATTCAGTACTTC. As protein: CATADASNIQYF.

This clone was observed a single time. The genes are TRBV12-3 or TRBV12-4 and TRBJ2-1; 7 nucleotides line up with TRBD1. This CDR3 has 10 residues. J gave up 16 bases and V 5 bases, and 5 bases lay outside the gene matches. CDR3 loop: CASSEDRNFF. The CDR3 coding sequence is TGTGCCAGCAGTGAGGACAGGAACTTCTTC.

V is TRBV27 and J is TRBJ2-1; D possibly corresponds to TRBD1 (6 bases). This CDR3 has 13 residues. The germline CDR1 and CDR2 sequences are MNHEY and SMNVEV (reference sequence). Trimming left V 7 bases short and J 10 bases short, with 17 bases between. In DNA form, the CDR3 reads TGTGCCAGCAATGGGGCCAATGACAGGGAGCAGTTCTTC. Amino acids: CASNGANDREQFF.

This chain joins TRBV7-9 and TRBJ2-5, with unresolved D. The CDR3 sequence is 15 residues long. Trimming cost V 1 base and J 5 bases, with 14 bases left between them. CDR1 and CDR2 (germline): SEHNR, FQNEAQ (reference sequence). This CDR3 is CASSLGALSPETQYF. DNA for the CDR3: TGTGCCAGCAGCTTAGGAGCCCTCTCCCCGGAGACCCAGTACTTC.

The chain has TRBV6-5 and TRBJ1-2; unclear D gene. Between the trimmed V and J ends, which lost 6 bases and 4 bases, there was a span of 18 bases. There are 15 residues in the CDR3. From germline, CDR1 is MNHEY and CDR2 SVGAGI. The CDR3 here is CASRYARMGGYGYTF. The CDR3, as DNA: TGTGCCAGCAGATACGCACGGATGGGAGGCTATGGCTACACCTTC.

The chain is built from TRBV28 and TRBJ2-1; 11 bases agree with TRBD2. V dropped 6 bases and J dropped 3; count of bases not matched to a gene: 7. Looked up from germline, CDR1 is MDHEN and CDR2 is SYDVKM. The CDR3 runs to 16 residues. CDR3 bases: TGTGCCAGCAGGCCCACTAGCGGGGGCTACTACAATGAGCAGTTCTTC. Translating gives CASRPTSGGYYNEQFF.

This clone was detected only once. The genes are TRBV9 and TRBJ2-7, with 7 bases lining up with TRBD1. Germline V CDR1 and CDR2: SGDLS, YYNGEE. J was trimmed by 2 bases and V by 4 bases; bases with no gene match: 9. The CDR3 has 15 residues. CDR3 loop: CASSPKGQLTYEQYF. Here the CDR3 DNA reads TGTGCCAGCAGCCCGAAGGGACAGCTAACCTACGAGCAGTACTTC.

CDR3 coding DNA: TGTGCCAGCAGCTTAACTAGGGAGGGCGAGCAGTACTTC. Protein sequence: CASSLTREGEQYF. The rearrangement joins TRBV7-3 to TRBJ2-7; 7 nucleotides match TRBD2. CDR3 length: 13 residues. V lost 0 bases and J lost 6; bases outside the gene matches: 2. In germline, CDR1 is SGHTA, CDR2 FQGTGA.

This clone was detected only once. The chain is built from TRBV6-1 and TRBJ2-7, with D hard to call. Germline-derived CDR1 and CDR2 are MNHNS and SASEGT. V lost 2 bases and J 2 bases, leaving 16 bases between the germline ends. The CDR3 consists of 16 residues. Written as DNA, the CDR3 is TGTGCCAGCAGTGAACGGGTTTCTGGATTTCCCTACGAGCAGTACTTC. It encodes CASSERVSGFPYEQYF.

The chain recombines TRBV10-3 with TRBJ2-1, with 7 bases that match TRBD2. The CDR3 is made up of 14 amino acids. The V gene end was trimmed by 6 bases and the J gene end by 6 bases; junction bases not matched to a gene: 8. Germline loops: CDR1 ENHRY, CDR2 SYGVKD. For the CDR3, the DNA is TGTGCCATCAGCTCGACTAGCCCGACCAATGAGCAGTTCTTC. Its protein is CAISSTSPTNEQFF.

This rearrangement joins TRBV6-5 to TRBJ1-5; D ambiguous. The germline V gene has CDR1 MNHEY and CDR2 SVGAGI. The ends were cut back, 0 bases at V and 4 bases at J, with 7 bases in the middle. CDR3 length: 14 amino acids. CDR3 loop: CASSYSIRNQPQHF. In DNA, the CDR3 is TGTGCCAGCAGTTACTCGATCCGGAATCAGCCCCAGCATTTT.

This sequence joins TRBV7-9 and TRBJ1-5; 7 bases map to TRBD1. Trimming at V came to 5 bases and at J to 0 bases, leaving 10 bases not matched to a gene. The germline CDR1 and CDR2 sequences are SEHNR and FQNEAQ (reference sequence). The CDR3 extends over 17 amino acids. The CDR3 nucleotides are TGTGCCAGCAGCCGCGACAGGGCAACTCATAGCAATCAGCCCCAGCATTTT. Amino acid sequence: CASSRDRATHSNQPQHF.

The J gene is TRBJ1-5, the V gene TRBV27, with D possibly matching TRBD1 (5 bases). Germline V lookup: CDR1 MNHEY, CDR2 SMNVEV (reference sequence). The CDR3 runs 19 residues. Trimming shortened V by 3 bases and J by 0 bases, and 21 bases separated the two germline ends. DNA for the CDR3: TGTGCCAGCAGTTTTTCCCCCCCTGGGGCAGACGATAGCAATCAGCCCCAGCATTTT. Translation: CASSFSPPGADDSNQPQHF.

The chain uses TRBV7-6 and TRBJ1-5, with TRBD1 identical over 9 bases. The germline V gene encodes CDR1 SGHVS and CDR2 FNYEAQ. This CDR3 contains 16 residues. Trimming at V came to 1 base and at J to 4 bases, leaving 5 bases not matched to a gene. CDR3 sequence: CASSLEPGQGNQPQHF. CDR3 nucleotides: TGTGCCAGCAGCTTAGAGCCGGGACAGGGTAATCAGCCCCAGCATTTT.